This is a list of T cell receptor beta chains from one sample in a study of blood T cell repertoires in COVID-19. Profiled with immunoSEQ multiplex PCR; TCRdb holds only in-frame clones, not every one. The table has 350,000 to 450,000 clones, 70% to 90% seen once. Material: peripheral blood. These receptors originate from a woman between 55 and 75 years old with COVID-19, enrolled during active disease. Both conserved end residues are trimmed from each CDR3. Fields, in order: J gene, V gene, CDR3 protein.

TRBJ1-1	TRBV25-1	ASSDVMNTEAF
TRBJ2-1	TRBV10-3	AISGNSGAFSSYNEQF
TRBJ2-5	TRBV12-3/TRBV12-4	ASSLAYGETQY
TRBJ2-2	TRBV6-5	ASTPSGENAGELF
TRBJ1-6	TRBV12-3/TRBV12-4	ASSFGGSPLH
TRBJ2-5	TRBV20-1	SGQGQETQY
TRBJ1-2	TRBV18	ASSLTGERMGYT
TRBJ1-1	TRBV27	ASSLKQGTEAF
TRBJ1-6	TRBV21-1	ASSKRTGGINSPLH
TRBJ1-4	TRBV7-9	ASSYRQGRGKLF
TRBJ2-7	TRBV2	ASSYGSYEQY
TRBJ2-2	TRBV19	ASNTGLGELF
TRBJ1-1	TRBV6-5	ASSSPRGNTEAF
TRBJ1-2	TRBV10-3	AIRVGGAGDGYT
TRBJ2-1	TRBV19	ASSILAGATHNEQF
TRBJ1-6	TRBV20-1	SASSQANSPLH
TRBJ1-4	TRBV30	AGGSATNEKLF